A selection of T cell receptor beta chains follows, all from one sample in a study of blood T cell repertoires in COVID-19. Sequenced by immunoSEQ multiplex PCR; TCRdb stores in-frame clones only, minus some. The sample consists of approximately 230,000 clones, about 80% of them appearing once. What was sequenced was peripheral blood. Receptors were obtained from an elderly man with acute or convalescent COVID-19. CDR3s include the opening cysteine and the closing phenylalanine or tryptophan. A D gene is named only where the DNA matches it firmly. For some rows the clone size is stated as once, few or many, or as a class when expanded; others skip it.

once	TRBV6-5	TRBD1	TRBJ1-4	CASRPWTGPNEKLFF	TGTGCCAGCAGACCCTGGACAGGGCCTAATGAAAAACTGTTTTTT
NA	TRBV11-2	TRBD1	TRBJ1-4	CASSSNRGEYEKLFF	TGTGCCAGCAGCTCAAACAGGGGTGAATATGAAAAACTGTTTTTT
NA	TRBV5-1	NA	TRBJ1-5	CASTPGGARGNQPQHF	TGCGCCAGCACGCCGGGTGGGGCAAGGGGCAATCAGCCCCAGCATTTT
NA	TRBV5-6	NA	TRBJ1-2	CASSREGVGTF	TGTGCCAGCAGCCGAGAAGGGGTCGGCACCTTC
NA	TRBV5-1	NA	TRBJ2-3	CASSLGGATPDTQYF	TGCGCCAGCAGCTTGGGGGGCGCGACACCAGATACGCAGTATTTT
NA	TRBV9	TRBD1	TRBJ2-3	CASSGLQGVTDTQYF	TGTGCCAGCAGCGGCCTACAGGGGGTTACAGATACGCAGTATTTT
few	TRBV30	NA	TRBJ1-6	CAWSVGGIKSPLHF	TGTGCCTGGAGTGTGGGGGGAATCAAATCACCCCTCCACTTT
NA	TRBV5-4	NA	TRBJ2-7	CASSPGGTPAHEQYF	TGTGCCAGCAGCCCGGGCGGGACTCCCGCCCACGAGCAGTACTTC
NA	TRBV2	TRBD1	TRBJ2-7	CASSEDQGASHEQYF	TGTGCCAGCAGTGAAGATCAGGGGGCGTCTCACGAGCAGTACTTC
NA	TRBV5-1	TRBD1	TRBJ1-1	CASSFSGTGGDAFF	TGCGCCAGCAGCTTTAGTGGGACAGGGGGTGACGCTTTCTTT
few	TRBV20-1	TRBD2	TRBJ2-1	CSASFAGGRYNEQFF	TGCAGTGCTAGTTTCGCGGGGGGCAGATACAATGAGCAGTTCTTC
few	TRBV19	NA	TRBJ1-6	CATDTGNLNSPLHF	TGTGCCACAGATACGGGGAACCTTAATTCACCCCTCCACTTT
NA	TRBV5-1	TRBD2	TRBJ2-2	CASSAGGGNTGELFF	TGCGCCAGCAGCGCGGGCGGGGGGAACACCGGGGAGCTGTTTTTT
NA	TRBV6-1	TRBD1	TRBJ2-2	CASKEAGTANTGELFF	TGTGCCAGCAAGGAAGCCGGGACAGCGAACACCGGGGAGCTGTTTTTT
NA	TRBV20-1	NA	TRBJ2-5	CSAPKETQYF	TGCAGTGCTCCAAAAGAGACCCAGTACTTC
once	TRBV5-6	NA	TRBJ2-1	CASSVRGAPVGSNEQFF	TGTGCCAGCAGCGTCCGCGGGGCACCGGTCGGATCCAATGAGCAGTTCTTC
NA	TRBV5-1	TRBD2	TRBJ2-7	CASSLDGAGGSYEQYF	TGCGCCAGCAGCTTGGATGGCGCGGGAGGCTCCTACGAGCAGTACTTC
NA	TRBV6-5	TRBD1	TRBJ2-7	CASSLTRDSYPEQYF	TGTGCCAGCAGTCTGACTCGGGACAGTTATCCCGAGCAGTACTTC
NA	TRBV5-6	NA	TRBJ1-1	CASSLVPGRTEAFF	TGTGCCAGCAGCTTGGTACCGGGTCGGACTGAAGCTTTCTTT
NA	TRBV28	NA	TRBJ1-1	CASSLTGSSTEAFF	TGTGCCAGCAGTTTAACAGGGTCGTCAACTGAAGCTTTCTTT
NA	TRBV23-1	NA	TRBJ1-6	CASSNRTVKYNSPLHF	TGCGCCAGCAGTAACAGGACGGTTAAATATAATTCACCCCTCCACTTT
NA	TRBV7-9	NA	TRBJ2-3	CASSLGGASTDTQYF	TGTGCCAGCAGCTTAGGTGGAGCTAGCACAGATACGCAGTATTTT
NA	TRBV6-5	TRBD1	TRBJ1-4	CASSPRTGREKLFF	TGTGCCAGCAGTCCTCGGACAGGACGTGAAAAACTGTTTTTT
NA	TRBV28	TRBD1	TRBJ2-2	CASSERDRGNTGELFF	TGTGCCAGCAGTGAACGCGACAGGGGGAACACCGGGGAGCTGTTTTTT
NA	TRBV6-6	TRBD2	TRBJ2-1	CASTFYVGGENEQFF	TGTGCCAGCACCTTTTATGTCGGGGGGGAGAATGAGCAGTTCTTC
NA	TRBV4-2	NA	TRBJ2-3	CASRGQGWGTDTQYF	TGTGCCAGCAGAGGCCAGGGTTGGGGCACAGATACGCAGTATTTT
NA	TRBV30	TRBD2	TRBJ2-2	CAWSVRGRAAGELFF	TGTGCCTGGAGTGTACGCGGGAGGGCCGCCGGGGAGCTGTTTTTT
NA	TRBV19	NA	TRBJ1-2	CASTPETGVNYGYTF	TGTGCCAGTACCCCCGAAACAGGAGTCAACTATGGCTACACCTTC
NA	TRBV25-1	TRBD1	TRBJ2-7	CASSGRQGAHSYEQYF	TGTGCCAGCAGTGGCCGACAGGGTGCCCATAGCTACGAGCAGTACTTC
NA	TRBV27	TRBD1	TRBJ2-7	CASSPRTGVAYEQYF	TGTGCCAGCAGTCCCAGGACAGGGGTCGCCTACGAGCAGTACTTC
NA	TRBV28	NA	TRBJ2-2	CASSPLRELFF	TGTGCCAGCAGTCCCCTAAGGGAGCTGTTTTTT
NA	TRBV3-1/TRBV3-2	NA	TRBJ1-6	CASSQAYRDSPLHF	TGTGCCAGCAGCCAAGCCTACAGAGATTCACCCCTCCACTTT
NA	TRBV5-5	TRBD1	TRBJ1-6	CASSLSWDRASPLHF	TGTGCCAGCAGCTTATCGTGGGACAGGGCATCACCCCTCCACTTT
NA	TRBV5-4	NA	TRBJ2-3	CASSLGGGGPDTQYF	TGTGCCAGCAGCTTAGGAGGGGGGGGACCAGATACGCAGTATTTT
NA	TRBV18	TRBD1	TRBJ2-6	CASSPQGASSGANVLTF	TGTGCCAGCTCACCACAGGGGGCAAGCTCTGGGGCCAACGTCCTGACTTTC
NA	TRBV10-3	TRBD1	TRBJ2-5	CAIGEQGRGETQYF	TGTGCCATCGGGGAACAGGGGAGAGGAGAGACCCAGTACTTC
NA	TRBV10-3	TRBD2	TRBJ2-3	CAIRTSGGPDTQYF	TGTGCCATCAGGACTAGCGGGGGGCCGGATACGCAGTATTTT
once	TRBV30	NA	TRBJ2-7	CAWSARGRRVDYEQYF	TGTGCCTGGAGTGCAAGGGGCCGACGGGTGGATTACGAGCAGTACTTC
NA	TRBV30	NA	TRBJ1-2	CAWSVNGNYGYTF	TGTGCCTGGAGTGTAAACGGTAACTATGGCTACACCTTC
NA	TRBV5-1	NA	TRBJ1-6	CASSLEGHSYNSPLHF	TGCGCCAGCAGCTTGGAGGGGCATTCCTATAATTCACCCCTCCACTTT
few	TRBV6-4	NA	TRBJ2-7	CARVLNQGRTYEQYF	TGTGCCAGGGTTCTTAACCAGGGTCGCACCTACGAGCAGTACTTC
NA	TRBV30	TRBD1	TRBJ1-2	CAWSLPGTGTGEANYGYTF	TGTGCCTGGAGTCTACCCGGTACCGGGACAGGGGAAGCTAACTATGGCTACACCTTC
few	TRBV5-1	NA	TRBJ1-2	CASSFGQGIGDGYTF	TGCGCCAGCAGCTTTGGGCAGGGGATAGGGGATGGCTACACCTTC
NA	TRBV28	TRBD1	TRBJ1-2	CASRTDRGRGYTF	TGTGCCAGCAGGACGGACAGGGGGCGAGGCTACACCTTC
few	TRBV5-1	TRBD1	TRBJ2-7	CASSSTGGPFLPHF	TGCGCCAGCAGCTCCACAGGGGGCCCTTTTCTTCCCCACTTC
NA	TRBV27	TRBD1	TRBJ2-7	CASSHGQGSYEQYF	TGTGCCAGCAGCCATGGACAGGGCTCCTACGAGCAGTACTTC
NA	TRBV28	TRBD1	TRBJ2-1	CASSPGGNKGRLSQFF	TGTGCCAGCAGTCCAGGGGGCAACAAGGGACGGCTATCGCAGTTCTTC
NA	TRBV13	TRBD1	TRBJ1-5	CASSQQGPFGGNQPQHF	TGTGCCAGCAGCCAACAGGGGCCCTTCGGTGGCAATCAGCCCCAGCATTTT
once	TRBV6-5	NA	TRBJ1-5	CASRAIIAGGQPQHF	TGTGCCAGCAGGGCCATTATCGCGGGAGGTCAGCCCCAGCATTTT
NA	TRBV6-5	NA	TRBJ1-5	CASGGRSNQPQHF	TGTGCCAGCGGGGGGAGGAGCAATCAGCCCCAGCATTTT
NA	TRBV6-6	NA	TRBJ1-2	CASSYGSGKDGYTF	TGTGCCAGCAGTTACGGCTCAGGGAAGGATGGCTACACCTTC
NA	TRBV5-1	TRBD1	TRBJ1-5	CASSPAGGNQPQHF	TGCGCCAGCAGCCCGGCAGGGGGCAACCAGCCCCAGCATTTT